These 13 T cell receptor beta chains share one sample of origin, sequenced in a study of shared clonotypes between healthy human individuals. Generated by immunoSEQ multiplex PCR, the TCRdb table keeps only in-frame clones and is missing some. This table holds about 1 million clones, 65% to 75% found once. Specimen: memory CD4+ T cells sorted from blood. As for subset: CD45RA-negative fraction. These receptors came from a man aged 18 to 35 in good health.

This clone occurred once. The rearrangement links TRBV7-9 to TRBJ2-5; D remains ambiguous. V dropped 2 bases and J dropped 3 bases, with 7 bases sitting between them. Germline V lookup: CDR1 SEHNR, CDR2 FQNEAQ (reference sequence). The CDR3 sequence is 13 residues long. The CDR3 protein is CASSLNQKETQYF. Here the CDR3 DNA reads TGTGCCAGCAGCTTAAATCAGAAAGAGACCCAGTACTTC.

This clone was seen a few times. The chain couples TRBV6-1 to TRBJ1-2, with TRBD1 matching 8 bases. CDR1 MNHNS and CDR2 SASEGT come from the germline V gene. Trimming cost V 1 base and J 5 bases; bases outside gene matches: 0. The CDR3 is 13 residues long. The CDR3 DNA follows: TGTGCCAGCAGTGAAGGGACAGGGTATGGCTACACCTTC. Translated: CASSEGTGYGYTF.

The genes are TRBV12-5 and TRBJ2-7; TRBD2 might be the D (6 bases). CDR1 and CDR2 from the germline V gene are LGHNT and FRNRAP. Trimming pared 6 bases from V and 6 bases from J, leaving 9 bases between. The CDR3 is made up of 11 amino acids. The CDR3 coding sequence is TGTGCTAGTGGGCTGGGGGGCGAGCAGTACTTC. Translated, it gives CASGLGGEQYF.

The sample holds one count of this clone. The chain has TRBV4-2 and TRBJ2-5; 9 positions match TRBD2. With 1 base clipped from V and 4 bases from J, the junction kept 13 bases outside the gene matches. Germline values: CDR1 LGHNA, CDR2 YNFKEQ. This CDR3 region has 18 residues. The CDR3 region is CASSQGWGASGVLETQYF. The CDR3 DNA sequence: TGTGCCAGCAGCCAAGGGTGGGGGGCTAGCGGGGTACTAGAGACCCAGTACTTC.

In this sample, this clone turned up a few times. The V call is TRBV19, the J call TRBJ2-7; no reliable D call. The CDR3 covers 14 residues. The ends were cut back, 5 bases at V and 0 bases at J, with 11 bases in the middle. The germline CDR1 and CDR2 sequences are LNHDA and SQIVND (reference sequence). For the CDR3, the DNA is TGTGCCAGTAGTCCCGGGTGGGGCTCCTACGAGCAGTACTTC. This sequence encodes CASSPGWGSYEQYF.

The J gene is TRBJ1-2, the V gene TRBV30; the D gene is possibly TRBD1 (6 bases). V was shortened by 0 bases and J by 4 bases, with 9 bases between the two germline ends. This CDR3 has 13 amino acids. CDR1 GTSNPN and CDR2 SVGIG come from the germline V gene (reference sequence). CDR3 amino acids: CAWSVRQVYGYTF. The CDR3 DNA reads as TGTGCCTGGAGTGTGAGACAGGTCTATGGCTACACCTTC.

J is TRBJ2-5 and V is TRBV9; a weak D match, TRBD2 (5 bases). The V gene lost 2 bases and the J gene lost 5 bases, with 10 bases spanning the gap. Looked up from germline, CDR1 is SGDLS and CDR2 is YYNGEE. CDR3 size: 13 residues. The CDR3 nucleotides read TGTGCCAGCAGCGTCGGACTGCTGGAGACCCAGTACTTC. Its translation: CASSVGLLETQYF.

This clone has more than one count but fewer than ten. Within the sample, other DNA sequences also encode this same CDR3. As DNA, the CDR3 is TGTGCCAGCAGTTACTCGAGGACCTACGAGCAGTACTTC. Its protein product is CASSYSRTYEQYF. The chain has TRBV6-5 and TRBJ2-7; D gene unclear. Between the trimmed V and J ends, which lost 0 bases and 2 bases, there was a span of 5 bases. CDR1 is MNHEY, CDR2 SVGAGI, per germline. The CDR3 has 13 amino acids.

The V call is TRBV6-6, the J call TRBJ1-2, with a possible D match to TRBD1 (5 bases). The CDR3 runs to 13 residues. Trimming removed 2 bases at V and 3 bases at J, with 7 bases between. Germline V gives CDR1 MNHNY, CDR2 SVGAGI (reference sequence). CDR3 sequence: CASSYGQDYGYTF. Here the CDR3 DNA reads TGTGCCAGCAGTTACGGACAAGACTATGGCTACACCTTC.

The rearrangement uses TRBV6-6 and TRBJ1-5, with D uncertain. V was cut by 7 bases and J by 0 bases, with 10 bases left in between. Per germline, CDR1 MNHNY and CDR2 SVGAGI (reference sequence). The CDR3 sequence is 14 residues long. This CDR3 is CASTILYSNQPQHF. The CDR3 bases are TGTGCCAGCACTATCCTATATAGCAATCAGCCCCAGCATTTT.

This clone was seen many times. V usage is TRBV30 and J usage is TRBJ1-2; no definite D call. Germline V gene sequence: CDR1 GTSNPN, CDR2 SVGIG (reference sequence). Between the trimmed V and J ends, which lost 2 bases and 6 bases, there was a span of 10 bases. This CDR3 is 12 amino acids long. The CDR3 DNA follows: TGTGCCTGGAGTCAAAGGGCGGATGGCTACACCTTC. Amino acids: CAWSQRADGYTF.

The chain combines TRBV18 with TRBJ2-3; 8 bases align to TRBD2. V lost 5 bases to trimming and J lost 0 bases; unmatched junction nucleotides: 7. The CDR3 runs 16 residues. CDR1 is KGHSH, CDR2 LQKENI, per germline. The CDR3 DNA reads TGTGCCAGCTCATTCACTAGCGGAACAAGCACAGATACGCAGTATTTT. The encoded protein is CASSFTSGTSTDTQYF.

This chain joins TRBV5-1 and TRBJ2-5; D perhaps matches TRBD1 (6 bases). The germline gives CDR1 SGHRS, CDR2 YFSETQ. V was cut by 0 bases and J by 4 bases, with 10 bases left in between. This CDR3 spans 14 amino acids. CDR3 region: CASSLGLQGETQYF. As DNA, the CDR3 is TGCGCCAGCAGCTTGGGTCTACAGGGAGAGACCCAGTACTTC. Filled out from reference TRBV5-1 and TRBJ2-5, the complete variable domain reads KAGVTQTPRYLIKTRGQQVTLSCSPISGHRSVSWYQQTPGQGLQFLFEYFSETQRNKGNFPGRFSGRQFSNSRSEMNVSTLELGDSALYLCASSLGLQGETQYFGPGTRLLVL.